A selection of T cell receptor beta chains follows, all from one sample in a study of cytomegalovirus exposure and HLA in healthy donors. This table comes from immunoSEQ multiplex PCR, and its TCRdb copy is limited to in-frame clones, with some not included. The table shows roughly 170,000 clones, with around four fifths occurring only once. Sequencing was carried out using PBMCs. The receptors shown here come from a man aged 30-40 years in good health and CMV-seronegative. CDR3s include the opening cysteine and the closing phenylalanine or tryptophan. The D gene is left open where the match is weak. For some rows the clone size is stated as once, few or many, or as a class when expanded; others skip it.

clone_size | j_call | d_call | v_call | cdr3_aa | cdr3_nt
- | TRBJ2-1 | TRBD1 | TRBV5-1 | CASSFGTGMVLEQFF | TGCGCCAGCAGCTTCGGGACAGGGATGGTCTTGGAGCAGTTCTTC
- | TRBJ2-3 | - | TRBV28 | CASSSSGGWPDTQYF | TGTGCCAGCAGTTCCTCCGGGGGATGGCCAGATACGCAGTATTTT
- | TRBJ2-3 | - | TRBV9 | CASSVGQTTDTQYF | TGTGCCAGCAGCGTAGGACAGACCACAGATACGCAGTATTTT
- | TRBJ1-1 | TRBD1 | TRBV11-2 | CASSLDIGGRSEAFF | TGTGCCAGCAGCTTAGATATAGGGGGCCGATCTGAAGCTTTCTTT
- | TRBJ2-4 | - | TRBV11-2 | CASSLDLRVPSKNIQYF | TGTGCCAGCAGCTTAGATCTCAGGGTCCCGTCCAAAAACATTCAGTACTTC
- | TRBJ1-5 | - | TRBV4-1 | CASSQLQGPSNQPQHF | TGCGCCAGCAGCCAACTACAGGGCCCTAGCAATCAGCCCCAGCATTTT
- | TRBJ2-5 | - | TRBV15 | CATSRDSPETGTQYF | TGTGCCACCAGCAGAGACTCACCAGAGACTGGGACCCAGTACTTC
few | TRBJ1-4 | - | TRBV5-1 | CASSSGDPEKLFF | TGCGCCAGCAGCTCCGGAGACCCTGAAAAACTGTTTTTT
once | TRBJ1-1 | TRBD1 | TRBV6-1 | CASNVGQGSNTEAFF | TGTGCCAGCAACGTCGGACAGGGTTCGAACACTGAAGCTTTCTTT
- | TRBJ1-2 | - | TRBV15 | CATSRERRANYGYTF | TGTGCCACCAGCAGAGAACGGAGAGCTAACTATGGCTACACCTTC
few | TRBJ2-5 | - | TRBV20-1 | CSVTEQETQYF | TGCAGCGTTACAGAGCAAGAGACCCAGTACTTC
once | TRBJ1-1 | TRBD1 | TRBV27 | CASTPLRGTGMGMNTEAFF | TGTGCCAGCACACCCCTTCGGGGGACAGGGATGGGGATGAACACTGAAGCTTTCTTT
once | TRBJ2-3 | TRBD2 | TRBV7-3 | CASSRKRGVIDTQYF | TGTGCCAGCAGCCGCAAGCGGGGGGTTATCGATACGCAGTATTTT
- | TRBJ1-6 | TRBD1 | TRBV11-2 | CASSLGSGQGWNSPLHF | TGTGCCAGCAGCTTAGGGAGCGGACAGGGGTGGAATTCACCCCTCCACTTT
- | TRBJ2-2 | - | TRBV9 | CASSVDRAAGELFF | TGTGCCAGCAGCGTAGACAGGGCCGCCGGGGAGCTGTTTTTT
- | TRBJ2-7 | TRBD2 | TRBV5-1 | CASSKVAGGPDEQYF | TGCGCCAGCAGCAAAGTAGCGGGAGGGCCGGACGAGCAGTACTTC